This is a list of T cell receptor beta chains from one sample in a study of Ad26.COV2.S vaccination and SARS-CoV-2 variants. Only in-frame clones appear in the TCRdb table, and some are missing; sequencing was by immunoSEQ multiplex PCR. The table includes 300,000 to 400,000 clones, approximately 86% detected once. The sample here was peripheral blood, taken in a trial of Ad26.COV2.S vaccine versus placebo. These receptors originate from a person between 18 and 60 years old who received the Ad26.COV2.S COVID-19 vaccine or a placebo. CDR3s include the opening cysteine and the closing phenylalanine or tryptophan. Fields, in order: D gene, V gene, J gene, clone size, CDR3 DNA, CDR3 protein. The D gene is left open where the match is weak. The size entry is marked missing in some rows and otherwise reads once, few, many or a size class.

D: TRBD1
V: TRBV6-5
J: TRBJ1-1
size: -
DNA: TGTGCCAGCACGGCAATGACAGGGGGCTTGACTGAAGCTTTCTTT
CDR3: CASTAMTGGLTEAFF

D: TRBD2
V: TRBV4-3
J: TRBJ2-1
size: -
DNA: TGCGCCAGCAGCCACATCGGACTAGCGGGGGCCAATGAGCAGTTCTTC
CDR3: CASSHIGLAGANEQFF

D: -
V: TRBV28
J: TRBJ1-2
size: -
DNA: TGTGCCACGGGGGGCGGCCCGGGCGGCTACACCTTC
CDR3: CATGGGPGGYTF

D: -
V: TRBV2
J: TRBJ1-5
size: -
DNA: TGTGCCAGCAGTGCTCCAGGGTTGGATCAGCCCCAGCATTTT
CDR3: CASSAPGLDQPQHF

D: -
V: TRBV23-1
J: TRBJ2-7
size: -
DNA: TGCGCCAGCAGTCAATCGAGCCAGGGCGGGTACGAGCAGTACTTC
CDR3: CASSQSSQGGYEQYF

D: TRBD1
V: TRBV28
J: TRBJ1-4
size: -
DNA: TGTGCCAGCAGTACCCCGACAGGGGCTAATGAAAAACTGTTTTTT
CDR3: CASSTPTGANEKLFF

D: TRBD1
V: TRBV4-1
J: TRBJ1-4
size: -
DNA: TGCGCCAGCAGCGCTTCCGGGACAGGGGCTGAAAAACTGTTTTTT
CDR3: CASSASGTGAEKLFF

D: -
V: TRBV5-6
J: TRBJ1-5
size: -
DNA: TGTGCCAGCAGCTTTTGGCAGGGTGGAAATCAGCCCCAGCATTTT
CDR3: CASSFWQGGNQPQHF

D: -
V: TRBV7-3
J: TRBJ2-7
size: once
DNA: TGTGCCAGCAGCCCCCTGGGGGGGGGCGTCTACGAGCAGTACTTC
CDR3: CASSPLGGGVYEQYF

D: TRBD1
V: TRBV28
J: TRBJ1-2
size: -
DNA: TGTGCCAGTACCGGGACAGCCTATGGCTACACCTTC
CDR3: CASTGTAYGYTF

D: -
V: TRBV5-1
J: TRBJ2-7
size: -
DNA: TGCGCCAGCAGCCGGGGACGCGACGAGCAGTACTTC
CDR3: CASSRGRDEQYF

D: -
V: TRBV5-1
J: TRBJ1-6
size: -
DNA: TGCGCCAGCAGCTTTACACCCGGGGAGTCACCCCTCCACTTT
CDR3: CASSFTPGESPLHF

D: -
V: TRBV5-5
J: TRBJ1-2
size: -
DNA: TGTGCCAGCAGCTTGTCGGCACAGAACTATGGCTACACCTTC
CDR3: CASSLSAQNYGYTF

D: -
V: TRBV5-1
J: TRBJ2-3
size: -
DNA: TGCGCCAGCAGGCCTTCCGGTATGACAGATACGCAGTATTTT
CDR3: CASRPSGMTDTQYF

D: TRBD1
V: TRBV5-1
J: TRBJ2-2
size: -
DNA: TGCGCCAGCAGCTTGGGACAGGGGGCGAACACCGGGGAGCTGTTTTTT
CDR3: CASSLGQGANTGELFF

D: -
V: TRBV3-1/TRBV3-2
J: TRBJ1-6
size: once
DNA: TGTGCCAGCAGCCAAGATCGGATGGGGCGCGGAAATTCACCCCTCCACTTT
CDR3: CASSQDRMGRGNSPLHF

D: -
V: TRBV19
J: TRBJ1-1
size: -
DNA: TGTGCCAGTAATGAGAATTCGAACACTGAAGCTTTCTTT
CDR3: CASNENSNTEAFF

D: TRBD1
V: TRBV5-4
J: TRBJ2-3
size: -
DNA: TGTGCCAGCAGTTCTCAGACAGGGGGCGATGGCACAGATACGCAGTATTTT
CDR3: CASSSQTGGDGTDTQYF

D: -
V: TRBV7-2
J: TRBJ1-1
size: -
DNA: TGTGCCAGCAGCTTAGACCGACAGAACACTGAAGCTTTCTTT
CDR3: CASSLDRQNTEAFF

D: TRBD1
V: TRBV19
J: TRBJ1-5
size: -
DNA: TGTGCCACCTCCCCCGGGACAGGGGCTCTATGGCAGCCCCAGCATTTT
CDR3: CATSPGTGALWQPQHF

D: TRBD1
V: TRBV5-1
J: TRBJ2-7
size: -
DNA: TGCGCCAGCAGCCCTCCGGGACAGGGACGCGAGCAGTACTTC
CDR3: CASSPPGQGREQYF

D: -
V: TRBV25-1
J: TRBJ1-3
size: few
DNA: TGTGCCAGCACCTTCGGTGGAAACACCATATATTTT
CDR3: CASTFGGNTIYF

D: -
V: TRBV24-1
J: TRBJ2-1
size: -
DNA: TGTGCCACCAGTGTAGGAGGGGCCTCCTACAATGAGCAGTTCTTC
CDR3: CATSVGGASYNEQFF

D: TRBD1
V: TRBV7-2
J: TRBJ1-5
size: once
DNA: TGTGCCAGCAGCCCTGACAGGGTCGGGCAGCCCCAGCATTTT
CDR3: CASSPDRVGQPQHF

D: -
V: TRBV19
J: TRBJ2-3
size: -
DNA: TGTGCCAGTAGAGGGACGAATCATGGGGATACGCAGTATTTT
CDR3: CASRGTNHGDTQYF

D: TRBD2
V: TRBV18
J: TRBJ2-5
size: -
DNA: TGTGCCAGCTCACCGGCGGGAGTTCTGGAGACCCAGTACTTC
CDR3: CASSPAGVLETQYF

D: TRBD1
V: TRBV19
J: TRBJ1-4
size: -
DNA: TGTGCCAGCAGAGACAGGGGGCGGTCCCAAAAACTGTTTTTT
CDR3: CASRDRGRSQKLFF

D: -
V: TRBV19
J: TRBJ2-4
size: -
DNA: TGTGCCAGTAGTATAGGAGTTCCCAGGAACATTCAGTACTTC
CDR3: CASSIGVPRNIQYF

D: -
V: TRBV6-5
J: TRBJ1-1
size: many
DNA: TGTGCCAGCAGCCGGTTAGACAGCTTGAACACTGAAGCTTTCTTT
CDR3: CASSRLDSLNTEAFF

D: -
V: TRBV5-1
J: TRBJ2-7
size: few
DNA: TGCGCCAGCAGCTTTGCCGACGAGCAGTACTTC
CDR3: CASSFADEQYF

D: TRBD2
V: TRBV19
J: TRBJ2-1
size: -
DNA: TGTGCCAGTAGTATCCTAGCGGGGGACAATGAGCAGTTCTTC
CDR3: CASSILAGDNEQFF

D: -
V: TRBV9
J: TRBJ2-5
size: -
DNA: TGTGCCAGCAGCGGCTCCGGGACACAAGAGACCCAGTACTTC
CDR3: CASSGSGTQETQYF

D: -
V: TRBV5-5
J: TRBJ2-7
size: -
DNA: TGTGCCAGCAGCTATAAGGACGGATACTACGAGCAGTACTTC
CDR3: CASSYKDGYYEQYF

D: -
V: TRBV20-1
J: TRBJ2-4
size: -
DNA: TGCAGTGCTAGTCGGGGTAACAAAAACATTCAGTACTTC
CDR3: CSASRGNKNIQYF

D: TRBD2
V: TRBV30
J: TRBJ2-1
size: -
DNA: TGTGCCTGGAGCGGACTAGCGGGGATCTACAATGAGCAGTTCTTC
CDR3: CAWSGLAGIYNEQFF

D: -
V: TRBV3-1/TRBV3-2
J: TRBJ2-7
size: -
DNA: TGTGCCAGCAGCCTTTTAGGCGAGCAGTACTTC
CDR3: CASSLLGEQYF

D: TRBD2
V: TRBV6-5
J: TRBJ2-1
size: -
DNA: TGTGCCAGCAGCCCGTGGACTAGCGGGAACTATGAGCAGTTCTTC
CDR3: CASSPWTSGNYEQFF

D: TRBD1
V: TRBV5-1
J: TRBJ2-7
size: -
DNA: TGCGCCAGCAGAGAAAATCCGAGGGGGCAGTACTACGAGCAGTACTTC
CDR3: CASRENPRGQYYEQYF

D: -
V: TRBV9
J: TRBJ2-3
size: -
DNA: TGTGCCAGCAGCGTAGACAGACATACGCAGTATTTT
CDR3: CASSVDRHTQYF

D: -
V: TRBV9
J: TRBJ2-1
size: -
DNA: TGTGCCAGCAGCGTAGTGAGCTCCTACAATGAGCAGTTCTTC
CDR3: CASSVVSSYNEQFF

D: TRBD1
V: TRBV2
J: TRBJ1-3
size: -
DNA: TGTGCCAGCACCCAAGGGGGGACAGCCTCTGGAAACACCATATATTTT
CDR3: CASTQGGTASGNTIYF

D: -
V: TRBV15
J: TRBJ2-7
size: -
DNA: TGTGCCACCAGCTCACAGTCGCAGGGCTACGAGCAGTACTTC
CDR3: CATSSQSQGYEQYF

D: -
V: TRBV19
J: TRBJ2-3
size: -
DNA: TGTGCCAGTACCCTGGGGGGGGCCTGGACAGATACGCAGTATTTT
CDR3: CASTLGGAWTDTQYF

D: -
V: TRBV9
J: TRBJ2-5
size: -
DNA: TGTGCCAGCAGCCCTGGGGGAGAAGAGACCCAGTACTTC
CDR3: CASSPGGEETQYF

D: -
V: TRBV12-3/TRBV12-4
J: TRBJ1-1
size: -
DNA: TGTGCCATCCAAAGGGGGTCCACTGAAGCTTTCTTT
CDR3: CAIQRGSTEAFF

D: TRBD1
V: TRBV18
J: TRBJ2-7
size: -
DNA: TGTGCCAGCCAGCCGGGGCAGGGGGCTTACGAGCAGTACTTC
CDR3: CASQPGQGAYEQYF

D: TRBD2
V: TRBV7-2
J: TRBJ2-2
size: -
DNA: TGTGCCAGCAGCTTAGAAGCGGGGGCGAACACCGGGGAGCTGTTTTTT
CDR3: CASSLEAGANTGELFF

D: TRBD2
V: TRBV4-2
J: TRBJ2-7
size: -
DNA: TGTGCCAGCAGCCCACCCACTAGCGGGAGGACCTACGAGCAGTACTTC
CDR3: CASSPPTSGRTYEQYF

D: TRBD1
V: TRBV28
J: TRBJ2-7
size: -
DNA: TGTGCCATCTCGCCCCCAAACAGGGGTGCCTACGAGCAGTACTTC
CDR3: CAISPPNRGAYEQYF

D: -
V: TRBV27
J: TRBJ2-7
size: once
DNA: TGTGCCAGCATGGACGACTCGTGGTCCTACGAGCAGTACTTC
CDR3: CASMDDSWSYEQYF